These T cell receptor beta chains were read from a single sample in a study of neurological immune-mediated disorders. TCRdb ran MiXCR on the 5' RACE reads and lists one entry per CDR3 protein. The table shows just under 60,000 distinct CDR3 sequences, with around 3.5% occurring only once. The source material was PBMCs. The receptors derive from a woman in her thirties with multiple sclerosis. CDR3s include the opening cysteine and the closing phenylalanine or tryptophan. D genes are given only for firm matches. Clone size, where shown, is once, few, many, or a class for clones that have expanded.

DNA	CDR3	size	D	V	J
TGCGCCAGCAGCCTAAGCGGCGACTATGGCTACACCTTC	CASSLSGDYGYTF	many	NA	TRBV5-1	TRBJ1-2
TGTGCCAGCAGCTTAGCGCAGGGGAACACTGAAGCTTTCTTT	CASSLAQGNTEAFF	many	NA	TRBV7-9	TRBJ1-1
TGTGCCAGTAGTATAGACATTAAGCGGGGACGATACAATGAGCAGTTCTTC	CASSIDIKRGRYNEQFF	NA	TRBD2	TRBV19	TRBJ2-1
TGCAGTGCTTTGGGAGAAACCATATATTTT	CSALGETIYF	many	NA	TRBV20-1	TRBJ1-3
TGTGCCAGCAGCTATTCTAGCGGAAGCACAGATACGCAGTATTTT	CASSYSSGSTDTQYF	many	TRBD2	TRBV7-9	TRBJ2-3
TGTGCCAGCAGCTTTCCAGGGATCAACAATGAGCAGTTCTTC	CASSFPGINNEQFF	many	NA	TRBV5-6	TRBJ2-1
TGTGCCAGCAGTTTGCGTCTCAATGAGCAGTTCTTC	CASSLRLNEQFF	many	NA	TRBV28	TRBJ2-1
TGCGCCAGCAGCTTGGCGGTGGGGACTAGCGGGGGGACCTCCTACGAGCAGTACTTC	CASSLAVGTSGGTSYEQYF	many	TRBD2	TRBV5-1	TRBJ2-7
TGTGCCAGCAGCTTATCAGTGACAGATATCGCCGATACGCAGTATTTT	CASSLSVTDIADTQYF	many	NA	TRBV7-2	TRBJ2-3
TGCGCCAGCAGTAGCGGGGGGGCCGTCACCGGGGAGCTGTTTTTT	CASSSGGAVTGELFF	many	TRBD2	TRBV5-1	TRBJ2-2
TGCAGTGCTAGAGCCCAACGGGGGGGCGTGCAGCAGTACTTC	CSARAQRGGVQQYF	many	TRBD2	TRBV20-1	TRBJ2-7
TGTGCCAGCAGCCCCAGGACGGCTCACCAAGAGACCCAGTACTTC	CASSPRTAHQETQYF	many	NA	TRBV9	TRBJ2-5
TGTGCCACCAGTGACCGACACAGGGGGTACGACACCGGGGAGCTGTTTTTT	CATSDRHRGYDTGELFF	many	TRBD1	TRBV24-1	TRBJ2-2
TGTGCCAGCAGCGCGGGTACAGGAAACACAGATACGCAGTATTTT	CASSAGTGNTDTQYF	many	NA	TRBV5-6	TRBJ2-3
TGTGCCAGCAGCCCTCTCAGACGAGCCACTGATGAGCAGTTCTTC	CASSPLRRATDEQFF	many	NA	TRBV5-5	TRBJ2-1
TGTGCCAGCAGCCTCGAGTTCACAGGGAGATACACCTTC	CASSLEFTGRYTF	many	NA	TRBV7-9	TRBJ1-2
TGCGCCAGCAGCCGCCAGGGACGGGTTAACTATGGCTACACCTTC	CASSRQGRVNYGYTF	many	NA	TRBV4-1	TRBJ1-2
TGTGCCAGCAGCTCGGGACTAGCGGGGGACAATGAGCAGTTCTTC	CASSSGLAGDNEQFF	many	TRBD2	TRBV7-9	TRBJ2-1
TGTGCCAGCAGCCCGGCGACAGGGAGGACCGGGGAGCTGTTTTTT	CASSPATGRTGELFF	many	NA	TRBV7-9	TRBJ2-2
TGTGCCAGTAGAACCGGGACGGCTAATGAAAAACTGTTTTTT	CASRTGTANEKLFF	few	NA	TRBV19	TRBJ1-4
TGCAGCGTTAGCGGGCCGACTGAAGCTTTCTTT	CSVSGPTEAFF	many	NA	TRBV29-1	TRBJ1-1
TGTGCCAGCAGTAGTAATCTAGCGGGAGCCACAGATACGCAGTATTTT	CASSSNLAGATDTQYF	NA	TRBD2	TRBV7-6	TRBJ2-3
TGCAGTGCTAGATTAGTTGGTCGGGAGAGCAATCAGCCCCAGCATTTT	CSARLVGRESNQPQHF	many	NA	TRBV20-1	TRBJ1-5
TGTGCCAGCAGCTTAGTGGGGGAGCAGTTCTTC	CASSLVGEQFF	many	NA	TRBV7-8	TRBJ2-1
TGTGCCAGCAGCGTAGGGGGAAGCTCGGGTGAGACCCAGTACTTC	CASSVGGSSGETQYF	many	NA	TRBV9	TRBJ2-5
TGTGCCAGCAGCCAAGAAGGGGGGTCAAGCTCCTACGAGCAGTACTTC	CASSQEGGSSSYEQYF	NA	NA	TRBV3-1	TRBJ2-7
TGTGCCAGTACCCGGGAAAAAGAAGAGACCCAGTACTTC	CASTREKEETQYF	NA	NA	TRBV13	TRBJ2-5
TGTGCCAGCAGCTTATGGGGGAGCTCCTACAATGAGCAGTTCTTC	CASSLWGSSYNEQFF	NA	NA	TRBV7-9	TRBJ2-1
TGTGCCAGCAGCAAAAGAAACAGCATCACCGGGGAGCTGTTTTTT	CASSKRNSITGELFF	many	NA	TRBV3-1	TRBJ2-2
TGTGCCAGCAGTCTAGATTTCGGCATAGATACGCAGTATTTT	CASSLDFGIDTQYF	NA	NA	TRBV12-3/TRBV12-4	TRBJ2-3